The rows below give T cell receptor beta chains drawn from one sample of a study of shared clonotypes between healthy human individuals. The assay was immunoSEQ multiplex PCR, and TCRdb's table has in-frame clones only and misses some. Counted here are over a million clones, approximately 97% occurring once; the ten biggest clones make up 0.95% to 1.5%. Sequenced input: naive CD4+ T cells sorted from blood. Receptor source: a man between 25 and 39 years old in good health. Each CDR3 is given with its conserved first and last residue. D genes are given only for firm matches.

V,D,J,DNA,CDR3
TRBV5-4,TRBD1,TRBJ1-2,TGTGCCAGCAGCTCGACAGGGGGCGGGTTTGGCTACACCTTC,CASSSTGGGFGYTF
TRBV14,TRBD2,TRBJ2-1,TGTGCCAGCAGCCTATCTTCTCCCGGGACTAGCGGGAGAAGGCACAATGAGCAGTTCTTC,CASSLSSPGTSGRRHNEQFF
TRBV5-1,-,TRBJ1-1,TGCGCCAGCACCGGTTCAGGACGGACTGAAGCTTTCTTT,CASTGSGRTEAFF
TRBV6-1,TRBD1,TRBJ2-1,TGTGCCAGCAGTCCCGGGACAGAGTACTACAATGAGCAGTTCTTC,CASSPGTEYYNEQFF
TRBV5-1,-,TRBJ1-2,TGCGCCAGCAGCTTGGGAACAGTGGGCGGCTACACCTTC,CASSLGTVGGYTF
TRBV5-5,-,TRBJ2-2,TGTGCCAGCAGCTTTAGGGTCACCGGGGAGCTGTTTTTT,CASSFRVTGELFF
TRBV19,TRBD2,TRBJ2-1,TGTGCCAGTAGGGAGGCTAGCGGGAGGTATGAGCAGTTCTTC,CASREASGRYEQFF
TRBV9,-,TRBJ2-1,TGTGCCAGCAGCGTAACGGGGAGTAGTTTCTCCTACAATGAGCAGTTCTTC,CASSVTGSSFSYNEQFF
TRBV6-6,-,TRBJ2-5,TGTGCCAGCAGTTACTCTAGCGTCCAAGAGACCCAGTACTTC,CASSYSSVQETQYF
TRBV28,-,TRBJ2-6,TGTGCCAGCAGTACCTCCTGGGGGTCGCGCTCTGGGGCCAACGTCCTGACTTTC,CASSTSWGSRSGANVLTF